This passage covers 29 T cell receptor beta chains from one sample sequenced in a study of shared clonotypes between healthy human individuals. Naivety among CD8 cells was defined by CD45RO negativity and positive CCR7 selection, thereby excluding terminally differentiated effector memory CD45RA+ cells. TCRdb's table, derived via immunoSEQ multiplex PCR, lists solely in-frame clones and lacks some. The top ten clones hold about 1.7% of a sample with about 2.1 million clones, just over 90% of them seen once. The sequenced sample was naive CD8+ T cells from PBMCs. The receptors stem from a man aged 18 to 30 in good health. Some clones in this sample may be carry-over from other donors' samples.

The chain uses TRBV2 and TRBJ2-7; 8 positions match TRBD2. This CDR3 contains 14 residues. CDR1 SNHLY and CDR2 FYNNEI come from the germline V gene. Losses at the gene ends were 3 bases for V and 4 bases for J; bases not matched to a gene: 5. For the CDR3, the DNA is TGTGCCAGCAGTGACCAGCGGGAGTTGTACGAGCAGTACTTC. Residues: CASSDQRELYEQYF. Together with reference TRBV2 and TRBJ2-7, the CDR3 gives the full variable domain: EPEVTQTPSHQVTQMGQEVILRCVPISNHLYFYWYRQILGQKVEFLVSFYNNEISEKSEIFDDQFSVERPDGSNFTLKIRSTKLEDSAMYFCASSDQRELYEQYFGPGTRLTVT.

CDR3 sequence: CASSPGGGQGNEQYF. The CDR3 DNA follows: TGCGCCAGCAGCCCGGGTGGGGGACAGGGCAACGAGCAGTACTTC. V and J are TRBV5-1 and TRBJ2-7; 9 bases are a match to TRBD1. CDR1 is SGHRS and CDR2 is YFSETQ in the germline V gene. Losses at the gene ends were 4 bases for V and 5 bases for J; bases not matched to a gene: 10. CDR3 length equals 15 residues.

J is TRBJ2-6 and V is TRBV7-2; no firm D call. Trimming removed 1 base from V and 2 bases from J, with 9 bases in between. The germline CDR1 and CDR2 sequences are SGHTA and FQGNSA. This CDR3 has 16 residues. CDR3 in DNA: TGTGCCAGCAGCTTAGAAGGCGTGCCTGGGGCCAACGTCCTGACTTTC. Amino acid sequence: CASSLEGVPGANVLTF.

The genes are TRBV7-6 and TRBJ2-1; 10 bases map to TRBD2. Germline trimming cut 2 bases from V and 6 bases from J; bases unmatched to any gene: 13. The CDR3 is 18 amino acids. Germline CDR1 is SGHVS and CDR2 is FNYEAQ. The CDR3 nucleotides read TGTGCCAGCAGCTTACCGACACCTCTAGCGGGAGTCCCCAATGAGCAGTTCTTC. Protein sequence: CASSLPTPLAGVPNEQFF.

Remarks on this clone: Additional DNA sequences in this sample encode the identical CDR3. The chain uses TRBV19 and TRBJ2-7; D may be TRBD1 (6 bases). The germline gives CDR1 LNHDA, CDR2 SQIVND (reference sequence). Trimming left V 3 bases short and J 2 bases short, with 8 bases between. CDR3 length: 13 residues. CDR3 loop: CASSIRTAYEQYF. In DNA form, the CDR3 reads TGTGCCAGTAGTATCAGGACAGCCTACGAGCAGTACTTC.

This clone was picked up one time. The V gene is TRBV19, the J gene TRBJ2-1, with 7 bases matching TRBD2. J gave up 4 bases and V 7 bases, and 25 bases lay outside the gene matches. This CDR3 contains 20 residues. Per germline, CDR1 LNHDA and CDR2 SQIVND (reference sequence). The CDR3 loop is CASTPFRQADISGDYNEQFF. Here the CDR3 DNA reads TGTGCCAGTACCCCCTTCCGGCAGGCGGATATCAGCGGGGATTACAATGAGCAGTTCTTC.

The V and J genes are TRBV19 and TRBJ2-7, with D possibly being TRBD2 (5 bases). Looked up from germline, CDR1 is LNHDA and CDR2 is SQIVND (reference sequence). This CDR3 has 12 residues. V was shortened by 10 bases and J by 3 bases, with 13 bases between the two germline ends. The CDR3 here is CATSGGSYEQYF. As DNA, the CDR3 is TGTGCCACCTCCGGTGGGAGCTACGAGCAGTACTTC.

In the case of this clone: Other DNA sequences in this sample translate to the same CDR3. In nucleotides, the CDR3 is TGTGCCAGCAGCGTAGTTAGCGGACTCTACAATGAGCAGTTCTTC. This gives the protein CASSVVSGLYNEQFF. The genes are TRBV9 and TRBJ2-1; perhaps TRBD2 as D (6 bases). This CDR3 contains 15 residues. Trimming took off 0 bases at V and 3 bases at J, with 10 bases between the two ends. Germline V CDR1 and CDR2: SGDLS, YYNGEE.

The chain links TRBV7-8 to TRBJ1-1, with D hard to call. The CDR3 runs to 17 residues. Germline V gives CDR1 SGHVS, CDR2 FQNEAQ. The ends were cut back, 6 bases at V and 6 bases at J, with 26 bases in the middle. This CDR3 is CASSSDLSMGSGAEAFF. In DNA, the CDR3 is TGTGCCAGCAGTTCCGACTTGAGCATGGGGAGTGGCGCTGAAGCTTTCTTT.

V is TRBV7-2 and J is TRBJ2-7; 7 nucleotides agree with TRBD2. The V and J ends lost 3 bases and 6 bases, in that order; junction bases with no gene match: 5. CDR1 SGHTA and CDR2 FQGNSA come from the germline V gene. The CDR3 sequence is 13 residues long. In DNA, the CDR3 is TGTGCCAGCAGCTTCCCCCCGGGGGGCGAGCAGTACTTC. Translated: CASSFPPGGEQYF. Based on the CDR3 plus reference TRBV7-2 and TRBJ2-7, the full variable domain is GAGVSQSPSNKVTEKGKDVELRCDPISGHTALYWYRQSLGQGLEFLIYFQGNSAPDKSGLPSDRFSAERTGGSVSTLTIQRTQQEDSAVYLCASSFPPGGEQYFGPGTRLTVT.

The chain is built from TRBV18 and TRBJ2-7; no clear D. V was shortened by 6 bases and J by 7 bases, with 22 bases between the two germline ends. The CDR3 has 15 amino acids. The germline gives CDR1 KGHSH, CDR2 LQKENI. CDR3 nucleotides: TGTGCCAGCTCCCAGTTACCGGAACCAGTGGGGGAGCAGTACTTC. Translating it yields CASSQLPEPVGEQYF.

V is TRBV28 and J is TRBJ2-2; no clear D gene. V lost 5 bases and J 3 bases, leaving 19 bases between the germline ends. Per germline, CDR1 MDHEN and CDR2 SYDVKM. The CDR3 runs 17 residues. The CDR3 coding sequence is TGTGCCAGCAGTCCCCGGGTAACAACAGATTACACCGGGGAGCTGTTTTTT. This codes for CASSPRVTTDYTGELFF.

The chain employs TRBV19 and TRBJ1-1; D is ambiguous. The CDR3 contains 15 residues. V was pared by 3 bases and J by 0 bases, with 11 bases between. The germline gives CDR1 LNHDA, CDR2 SQIVND (reference sequence). CDR3 DNA: TGTGCCAGTAGTATTAACAGCTACATGAACACTGAAGCTTTCTTT. Protein: CASSINSYMNTEAFF. Variable domain in full (rest from reference TRBV19 and TRBJ1-1): DGGITQSPKYLFRKEGQNVTLSCEQNLNHDAMYWYRQDPGQGLRLIYYSQIVNDFQKGDIAEGYSVSREKKESFPLTVTSAQKNPTAFYLCASSINSYMNTEAFFGQGTRLTVV.

Written as DNA, the CDR3 is TGTGCCAGCAGCTTAGAAGCCCTCCTGTTTTTT. Protein sequence: CASSLEALLFF. This chain links TRBV11-3 with TRBJ1-4; D is unresolved. The V gene lost 0 bases and the J gene lost 14 bases, with 7 bases spanning the gap. Germline assignment: CDR1 SGHNT and CDR2 YENEEA. This CDR3 has 11 amino acids.

This chain uses TRBV11-3 with TRBJ2-7, with D possibly matching TRBD2 (6 bases). Looked up from germline, CDR1 is SGHNT and CDR2 is YENEEA. V lost 1 base, J lost 1 base, and 11 bases lay in between. This CDR3 region has 15 residues. The CDR3 here is CASSLGGDDSYEQYF. The CDR3 DNA sequence: TGTGCCAGCAGCTTAGGGGGGGATGATTCCTACGAGCAGTACTTC. The full variable domain, with the rest looked up from reference TRBV11-3 and TRBJ2-7, is EAGVVQSPRYKIIEKKQPVAFWCNPISGHNTLYWYLQNLGQGPELLIRYENEEAVDDSQLPKDRFSAERLKGVDSTLKIQPAELGDSAVYLCASSLGGDDSYEQYFGPGTRLTVT.

The J gene is TRBJ1-2, the V gene TRBV28; D is uncertain. Trimming took off 5 bases at V and 7 bases at J, with 8 bases between the two ends. The CDR3 consists of 11 residues. The germline V gene has CDR1 MDHEN and CDR2 SYDVKM. The CDR3 is CASSVNSGYTF. In nucleotides, the CDR3 is TGTGCCAGCAGTGTAAACAGTGGCTACACCTTC.

The table lists this clone with many counts. The DNA for the CDR3 is TGTGCCAGCAGCTCATTCCGGGACAGGGGGCGCGCGGGTGAGACCCAGTACTTC. Its protein is CASSSFRDRGRAGETQYF. The chain has TRBV13 and TRBJ2-5; 12 positions agree with TRBD1. CDR3 length: 18 amino acids. Germline assignment: CDR1 PRHDT and CDR2 FYEKMQ (reference sequence). V lost 4 bases, J lost 5 bases, and 14 bases stayed unmatched. Filled out from reference TRBV13 and TRBJ2-5, the complete variable domain reads AAGVIQSPRHLIKEKRETATLKCYPIPRHDTVYWYQQGPGQDPQFLISFYEKMQSDKGSIPDRFSAQQFSDYHSELNMSSLELGDSALYFCASSSFRDRGRAGETQYFGPGTRLLVL.

The V call is TRBV27, the J call TRBJ2-7; D possibly matches TRBD1 or TRBD2 (5 bases each). Germline V gives CDR1 MNHEY, CDR2 SMNVEV (reference sequence). CDR3 length equals 12 residues. Trimming took 10 bases from V and 2 from J, leaving 12 bases between them. CDR3 nucleotide sequence: TGTGCCACCCGGGACGTGACCTACGAGCAGTACTTC. Protein sequence: CATRDVTYEQYF.

This rearrangement joins TRBV7-9 to TRBJ2-1; 14 bases are a match to TRBD2. J gave up 7 bases and V 4 bases, and 9 bases lay outside the gene matches. This CDR3 comprises 17 residues. The germline CDR1 and CDR2 sequences are SEHNR and FQNEAQ (reference sequence). Here the CDR3 reads CASSSRLAGGPENEQFF. The CDR3 region has the DNA TGTGCCAGCAGCTCTCGACTAGCGGGAGGGCCGGAAAATGAGCAGTTCTTC. The full variable domain, completed using reference TRBV7-9 and TRBJ2-1, is DTGVSQNPRHKITKRGQNVTFRCDPISEHNRLYWYRQTLGQGPEFLTYFQNEAQLEKSRLLSDRFSAERPKGSFSTLEIQRTEQGDSAMYLCASSSRLAGGPENEQFFGPGTRLTVL.

The rearrangement joins TRBV15 to TRBJ2-1; 8 bases agree with TRBD2. V trimming: 0 bases; J trimming: 3 bases; junction bases outside the gene matches: 1. CDR3 length: 15 amino acids. CDR1 is LNHNV, CDR2 YYDKDF, per germline (reference sequence). CDR3: CATSREREVYNEQFF. The CDR3 DNA sequence: TGTGCCACCAGCAGAGAGCGGGAGGTCTACAATGAGCAGTTCTTC.

The CDR3 loop is CVFGVLNTEAFF. CDR3 bases: TGTGTCTTTGGGGTTCTGAACACTGAAGCTTTCTTT. This chain joins TRBV27 and TRBJ1-1; D is uncertain. The CDR3 loop spans 12 amino acids. The germline V gene has CDR1 MNHEY and CDR2 SMNVEV (reference sequence).

The chain is built from TRBV29-1 and TRBJ2-3; perhaps D is TRBD1 or TRBD2 (5 bases each). This CDR3 contains 15 residues. Germline CDR1 and CDR2: SQVTM and ANQGSEA. The CDR3 coding sequence is TGCAGGGACATAAGCCGGGACCCCCGGAGAGATACGCAGTATTTT. It is translated as CRDISRDPRRDTQYF.

J is TRBJ1-5 and V is TRBV27; a possible D gene is TRBD1 (6 bases). Between the trimmed V and J ends, which lost 3 bases and 3 bases, there was a span of 21 bases. Germline CDR1 reads MNHEY; CDR2 reads SMNVEV (reference sequence). The CDR3 extends over 18 amino acids. The CDR3 coding sequence is TGTGCCAGCAGTTTCCTCACCGGGGGGGCAGGGCCCAATCAGCCCCAGCATTTT. Translation: CASSFLTGGAGPNQPQHF.

In its sample, this clone was seen once. The rearrangement joins TRBV5-5 to TRBJ2-1; no clear D. This CDR3 comprises 12 residues. From germline, CDR1 is SGHKS and CDR2 YYEKEE (reference sequence). Trimming pared 0 bases from V and 7 bases from J, leaving 5 bases between. CDR3 loop: CASSLGQNEQFF. The CDR3, as DNA: TGTGCCAGCAGCTTGGGGCAAAATGAGCAGTTCTTC.

V usage is TRBV4-1 and J usage is TRBJ2-7, with 8 bases aligning to TRBD1. CDR1 and CDR2 from the germline V gene are MGHRA and YSYEKL. This CDR3 is built from 13 residues. J was trimmed by 7 bases and V by 3 bases; bases with no gene match: 5. CDR3 nucleotides: TGCGCCAGCAGCCACAAAACAGGGGGGGAGCAGTACTTC. Translation: CASSHKTGGEQYF.

The chain couples TRBV9 to TRBJ2-5; the D is unclear. With 4 bases removed from V and 13 bases from J, the gap between germline ends came to 23 bases. CDR1 is SGDLS, CDR2 YYNGEE, per germline. This CDR3 contains 14 residues. This CDR3 reads CASSRALRSDGVYF. Here the CDR3 DNA reads TGTGCCAGCAGCCGGGCACTGAGGTCGGATGGGGTGTACTTC.

The chain has TRBV7-9 and TRBJ2-1; 13 nucleotides align to TRBD2. J gave up 8 bases and V 0 bases, and 4 bases lay outside the gene matches. CDR3 length equals 16 residues. Germline CDR1 and CDR2: SEHNR and FQNEAQ (reference sequence). DNA of the CDR3: TGTGCCAGCAGCTTAGCGTTGGGACTAGCGGGACATGAGCAGTTCTTC. It specifies CASSLALGLAGHEQFF.

The chain uses TRBV6-1 and TRBJ2-7; D possibly uses TRBD1 or TRBD2 (5 bases each). The V end was cut by 0 bases, the J end by 5 bases, with 14 bases between. The CDR3 spans 15 residues. From germline, CDR1 is MNHNS and CDR2 SASEGT. The CDR3 spells CASSEAGWSGHEQYF. CDR3 nucleotide sequence: TGTGCCAGCAGTGAAGCCGGTTGGTCGGGACACGAGCAGTACTTC.

This clone was observed a single time. This chain connects TRBV10-2 to TRBJ1-4; D is uncertain. Per germline, CDR1 WSHSY and CDR2 SAAADI. The CDR3 is 16 residues long. Between the trimmed V and J ends, which lost 5 bases and 10 bases, there was a span of 23 bases. The CDR3 loop is CASSSRESFRQVKLFF. CDR3 nucleotides: TGCGCCAGCAGTTCCCGGGAGAGCTTCCGGCAAGTAAAACTGTTTTTT.